The rows below give T cell receptor beta chains drawn from one sample of a study of radiation and T cells in renal cell carcinoma. The table came from immunoSEQ multiplex PCR; TCRdb's copy has only in-frame clones and leaves some out. The table shows over 45,000 clones, with about three quarters occurring only once. Sequenced here: blood, sampled from a patient whose treatment included radiotherapy and nephrectomy. All receptors come from a man in his 60s with renal cell carcinoma. The CDR3 runs from the conserved cysteine through the conserved F or W. D genes are given only for firm matches. For some rows the clone size is stated as once, few or many, or as a class when expanded; others skip it.

TRBJ2-1,TRBD2,TRBV9,-,13,CASSADSSGSLFF,TGTGCCAGCAGCGCCGACTCTAGCGGGAGTCTTTTCTTC
TRBJ1-2,TRBD1,TRBV9,few,15,CASSVSPTGTDGYTF,TGTGCCAGCAGCGTCTCCCCGACAGGGACCGATGGCTACACCTTC
TRBJ2-1,TRBD2,TRBV11-2,-,12,CASSRDYRVKFF,TGTGCCAGCAGCCGGGACTACCGGGTTAAGTTCTTC
TRBJ1-4,TRBD1,TRBV6-6,-,13,CASMGQANEKLFF,TGTGCCAGCATGGGACAGGCTAATGAAAAACTGTTTTTT
TRBJ1-2,-,TRBV10-3,-,12,CAISGWLDGYTF,TGTGCCATCAGTGGCTGGTTGGATGGCTACACCTTC
TRBJ2-2,-,TRBV5-8,-,14,CASSSVPRSGELFF,TGTGCCAGCAGCTCCGTACCCCGGAGCGGGGAGCTGTTTTTT
TRBJ2-7,-,TRBV29-1,-,14,CSVEESPVSYEQYF,TGCAGCGTTGAAGAGTCCCCAGTCTCCTACGAGCAGTACTTC
TRBJ2-7,TRBD1,TRBV5-1,-,15,CASSFPDRGQYEQYF,TGCGCCAGCAGCTTTCCTGACAGGGGGCAATACGAGCAGTACTTC
TRBJ2-1,TRBD1,TRBV7-6,-,16,CASSGLGQGGVDEQFF,TGTGCCAGCAGCGGGCTCGGACAGGGGGGAGTGGATGAGCAGTTCTTC
TRBJ2-3,-,TRBV19,-,13,CASSISNTDTQYF,TGTGCCAGTAGTATTTCCAACACAGATACGCAGTATTTT
TRBJ2-3,-,TRBV15,-,16,CATSKELDRGIDTQYF,TGTGCCACCAGCAAAGAATTGGACCGGGGGATAGATACGCAGTATTTT
TRBJ2-5,-,TRBV7-9,-,14,CASSLGGGQETQYF,TGTGCCAGCAGCTTGGGAGGCGGCCAAGAGACCCAGTACTTC
TRBJ2-3,-,TRBV10-3,-,15,CAISEGAGYTDTQYF,TGTGCCATCAGTGAGGGGGCGGGGTACACAGATACGCAGTATTTT
TRBJ1-2,TRBD1,TRBV18,-,15,CASSPSRQGSYGYTF,TGTGCCAGCTCACCATCTCGACAGGGGAGCTATGGCTACACCTTC
TRBJ1-6,TRBD1,TRBV12-5,-,14,CASGTGVVNSPLHF,TGTGCTAGTGGTACAGGGGTTGTCAATTCACCCCTCCACTTT
TRBJ1-1,-,TRBV7-9,-,18,CASSLSPLSGTKPSEAFF,TGTGCCAGCAGCCTTAGTCCTTTATCCGGGACAAAACCGTCAGAAGCTTTCTTT
TRBJ1-3,-,TRBV18,-,12,CASSGSGNTIYF,TGTGCCAGCTCAGGGTCCGGAAACACCATATATTTT
TRBJ2-1,TRBD2,TRBV19,-,16,CASSIPPSGSRNEQFF,TGTGCCAGTAGTATCCCCCCTAGCGGGAGTCGCAATGAGCAGTTCTTC
TRBJ2-3,TRBD1,TRBV29-1,few,16,CSVEQGAQSSTDTQYF,TGCAGCGTTGAACAGGGGGCTCAATCTAGCACAGATACGCAGTATTTT
TRBJ2-1,TRBD2,TRBV15,-,18,CATSRGGLAGGTYNEQFF,TGTGCCACCAGCAGAGGCGGACTAGCGGGGGGCACCTACAATGAGCAGTTCTTC
TRBJ2-5,TRBD2,TRBV2,-,15,CASSLTSGRRETQYF,TGTGCCAGCAGTCTAACTAGCGGGAGGCGAGAGACCCAGTACTTC
TRBJ2-2,TRBD2,TRBV7-6,-,16,CASSRRAGGETGELFF,TGTGCCAGCAGCCGGAGGGCGGGGGGCGAGACCGGGGAGCTGTTTTTT
TRBJ1-4,-,TRBV9,-,16,CASSDDRLGTNEKLFF,TGTGCCAGCAGCGACGACAGGCTAGGGACTAATGAAAAACTGTTTTTT
TRBJ1-2,TRBD1,TRBV7-9,-,14,CASSLGGGAYGYTF,TGTGCCAGCAGCTTGGGAGGGGGCGCCTATGGCTACACCTTC
TRBJ2-3,TRBD2,TRBV9,once,16,CASSVATGLVVDTQYF,TGTGCCAGCAGCGTAGCTACCGGACTAGTGGTAGATACGCAGTATTTT
TRBJ2-1,TRBD2,TRBV6-5,-,16,CASSYSISGVEGEQFF,TGTGCCAGCAGTTACTCGATTAGCGGGGTAGAGGGTGAGCAGTTCTTC
TRBJ2-7,TRBD2,TRBV5-6,-,16,CASLKFSGGAGYEQYF,TGTGCCAGCCTTAAATTTAGCGGGGGGGCTGGGTACGAGCAGTACTTC
TRBJ2-1,-,TRBV29-1,once,14,CSVEDPLRGNEQFF,TGCAGCGTTGAAGATCCCCTCCGGGGGAATGAGCAGTTCTTC
TRBJ1-2,-,TRBV27,-,13,CASSLGGAFGYTF,TGTGCCAGCAGTTTGGGGGGGGCCTTTGGCTACACCTTC
TRBJ2-5,TRBD2,TRBV7-2,few,16,CASSYTSGGAQETQYF,TGTGCCAGCAGCTATACTAGCGGGGGGGCCCAAGAGACCCAGTACTTC
TRBJ2-1,-,TRBV10-3,-,14,CAISTDIPTEEQFF,TGTGCCATCTCCACCGATATTCCCACGGAGGAGCAGTTCTTC
TRBJ2-3,-,TRBV27,-,16,CASSSPRSGYTDTQYF,TGTGCCAGCAGTTCCCCAAGGAGCGGGTACACAGATACGCAGTATTTT
TRBJ1-5,-,TRBV6-1,few,15,CASSGGGFRDQPQHF,TGTGCCAGCAGTGGAGGAGGGTTTAGGGATCAGCCCCAGCATTTT
TRBJ2-3,TRBD2,TRBV5-1,-,17,CASSLWNSGAGTDTQYF,TGCGCCAGCAGCTTGTGGAACAGCGGGGCCGGCACAGATACGCAGTATTTT
TRBJ1-2,TRBD1,TRBV19,-,13,CASTPGQNYGYTF,TGTGCCAGTACCCCGGGACAGAACTATGGCTACACCTTC
TRBJ2-2,TRBD1,TRBV23-1,-,14,CASPGQGNTGELFF,TGCGCCAGCCCGGGACAGGGGAACACCGGGGAGCTGTTTTTT
TRBJ2-2,-,TRBV2,-,14,CANGLAGGTGELFF,TGTGCCAACGGACTAGCAGGGGGCACCGGGGAGCTGTTTTTT
TRBJ2-3,-,TRBV11-2,-,17,CASSLDRWTASTDTQYF,TGTGCCAGCAGCTTAGATCGATGGACAGCTAGCACAGATACGCAGTATTTT
TRBJ2-3,-,TRBV2,-,20,CASSPTFAGTHTNLGDTQYF,TGTGCCAGCAGCCCTACTTTCGCCGGGACCCACACCAACCTAGGAGATACGCAGTATTTT
TRBJ2-7,-,TRBV18,-,15,CASSPGKGTTYEQYF,TGTGCCAGCTCACCAGGGAAGGGGACAACCTACGAGCAGTACTTC
TRBJ2-5,-,TRBV19,-,14,CASRSGTPQETQYF,TGTGCCAGTAGATCCGGGACTCCCCAAGAGACCCAGTACTTC
TRBJ2-6,-,TRBV5-1,-,17,CASSLEAQGSGANVLTF,TGCGCCAGCAGCTTGGAAGCTCAGGGTTCTGGGGCCAACGTCCTGACTTTC
TRBJ1-5,-,TRBV4-1,few,16,CASSQDRDSRGQPQHF,TGCGCCAGCAGCCAAGATCGAGACAGCCGGGGTCAGCCCCAGCATTTT
TRBJ1-2,TRBD1,TRBV30,-,13,CACQGGGNYGYTF,TGTGCCTGCCAGGGAGGGGGCAACTATGGCTACACCTTC
TRBJ2-3,TRBD2,TRBV5-6,-,18,CASSLAVEREGGTDTQYF,TGTGCCAGCAGCTTGGCGGTTGAGCGGGAGGGAGGCACAGATACGCAGTATTTT
TRBJ1-2,-,TRBV14,-,16,CASSRRKPSPNYGYTF,TGTGCCAGCAGTCGGAGGAAGCCCTCTCCTAACTATGGCTACACCTTC
TRBJ1-1,TRBD1,TRBV7-2,-,16,CASSSRRGQQNTEAFF,TGTGCCAGCAGCTCCAGAAGGGGACAGCAAAACACTGAAGCTTTCTTT